The entry below describes one TCR beta chain. The sample comes from a study of blood T cell repertoires in COVID-19. V lost 6 bases to trimming and J lost 5 bases; unmatched junction nucleotides: 4. The germline CDR1 and CDR2 sequences are SNHLY and FYNNEI. This CDR3 spans 15 amino acids. Repertoires were generated with immunoSEQ multiplex PCR, while TCRdb's copy carries only in-frame clones and drops some. This sample has fewer than 70,000 clones, with about four fifths found just once. The chain employs TRBV2 and TRBJ1-4; 12 bases are shared with TRBD1. The sequenced material came from peripheral blood. The clonotype comes from a woman over 75 with acute or convalescent COVID-19. The CDR3, as DNA: TGTGCCAGCAGGGGGACAGGGGGCGAGAATGAAAAACTGTTTTTT. Encoded protein: CASRGTGGENEKLFF.